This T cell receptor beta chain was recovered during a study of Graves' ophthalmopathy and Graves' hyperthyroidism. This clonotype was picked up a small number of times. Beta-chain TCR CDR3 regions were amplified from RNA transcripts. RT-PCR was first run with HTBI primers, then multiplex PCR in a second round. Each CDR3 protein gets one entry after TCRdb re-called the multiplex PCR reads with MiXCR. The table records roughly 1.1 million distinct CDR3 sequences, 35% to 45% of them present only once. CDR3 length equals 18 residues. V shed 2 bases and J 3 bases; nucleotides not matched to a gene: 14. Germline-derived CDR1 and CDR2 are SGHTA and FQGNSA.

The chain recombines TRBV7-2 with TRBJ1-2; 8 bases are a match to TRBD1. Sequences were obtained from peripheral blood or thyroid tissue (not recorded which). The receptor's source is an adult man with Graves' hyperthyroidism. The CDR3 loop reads CASSLTFRRTGQDYGYTF. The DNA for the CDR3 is TGTGCCAGCAGCTTAACGTTTCGGCGGACAGGGCAAGACTATGGCTACACCTTC.